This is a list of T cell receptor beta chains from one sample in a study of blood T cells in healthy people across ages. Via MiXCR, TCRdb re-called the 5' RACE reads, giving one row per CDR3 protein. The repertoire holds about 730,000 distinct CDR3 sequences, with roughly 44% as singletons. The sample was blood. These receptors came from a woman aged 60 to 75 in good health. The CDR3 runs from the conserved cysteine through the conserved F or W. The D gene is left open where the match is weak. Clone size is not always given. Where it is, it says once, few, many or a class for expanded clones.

CDR3 protein: CASSYSGLREQYF
CDR3 DNA: TGTGCCAGCAGTTACTCGGGGCTTCGCGAGCAGTACTTC
clone size: many
D gene: -
V gene: TRBV6-2/TRBV6-3
J gene: TRBJ2-7

CDR3 protein: CATSARDGEAFF
CDR3 DNA: TGTGCCACCAGTGCCCGGGACGGTGAAGCTTTCTTT
clone size: -
D gene: -
V gene: TRBV24-1
J gene: TRBJ1-1

CDR3 protein: CASSRSGTGRYEQYF
CDR3 DNA: TGTGCCAGCAGCCGCTCCGGGACAGGGCGATACGAGCAGTACTTC
clone size: few
D gene: TRBD1
V gene: TRBV16
J gene: TRBJ2-7

CDR3 protein: CASRPGLAGGIANEQFF
CDR3 DNA: TGTGCCAGCAGACCGGGACTAGCGGGAGGAATAGCCAATGAGCAGTTCTTC
clone size: -
D gene: TRBD2
V gene: TRBV6-1
J gene: TRBJ2-1

CDR3 protein: CASSVSPVIAQETQYF
CDR3 DNA: TGTGCCAGCAGCGTCTCCCCGGTGATAGCCCAAGAGACCCAGTACTTC
clone size: few
D gene: -
V gene: TRBV9
J gene: TRBJ2-5

CDR3 protein: CASSADTTGALLGYTF
CDR3 DNA: TGTGCCAGCAGCGCAGATACTACAGGGGCATTGTTGGGCTACACCTTC
clone size: -
D gene: TRBD1
V gene: TRBV5-6
J gene: TRBJ1-2

CDR3 protein: CASSLAVANYEQYF
CDR3 DNA: TGTGCCAGCAGCTTAGCGGTGGCTAACTACGAGCAGTACTTC
clone size: many
D gene: -
V gene: TRBV11-1
J gene: TRBJ2-7

CDR3 protein: CASSVGTGLDEQYF
CDR3 DNA: TGTGCCAGCAGCGTAGGGACAGGGTTGGACGAGCAGTACTTC
clone size: few
D gene: TRBD1
V gene: TRBV9
J gene: TRBJ2-7

CDR3 protein: CASSFSLDGNHDSGAFF
CDR3 DNA: TGCGCCAGCAGCTTTTCCCTGGACGGTAATCATGATAGTGGAGCTTTCTTT
clone size: -
D gene: -
V gene: TRBV5-1
J gene: TRBJ1-1

CDR3 protein: CSANRDAYYNEQFF
CDR3 DNA: TGCAGTGCTAACCGGGACGCCTATTACAATGAGCAGTTCTTC
clone size: -
D gene: -
V gene: TRBV20-1
J gene: TRBJ2-1

CDR3 protein: CARSRSGEDTQYF
CDR3 DNA: TGTGCCAGGAGCCGGAGCGGGGAAGATACGCAGTATTTT
clone size: -
D gene: TRBD2
V gene: TRBV12-3/TRBV12-4
J gene: TRBJ2-3

CDR3 protein: CASSLDKLIPEQFF
CDR3 DNA: TGTGCCAGCAGCTTAGACAAGTTAATCCCGGAGCAGTTCTTC
clone size: -
D gene: -
V gene: TRBV7-9
J gene: TRBJ2-1

CDR3 protein: CAIKQGTDTDTQYF
CDR3 DNA: TGTGCCATTAAACAGGGGACAGACACAGATACGCAGTATTTT
clone size: -
D gene: TRBD1
V gene: TRBV10-3
J gene: TRBJ2-3

CDR3 protein: CACSYSGGSYNEQFF
CDR3 DNA: TGTGCCTGCAGTTACTCCGGCGGGTCCTACAATGAGCAGTTCTTC
clone size: -
D gene: -
V gene: TRBV6-2/TRBV6-3
J gene: TRBJ2-1

CDR3 protein: CASSKEGGRGTDTQYF
CDR3 DNA: TGTGCCAGCAGCAAAGAAGGGGGAAGGGGGACAGATACGCAGTATTTT
clone size: -
D gene: -
V gene: TRBV9
J gene: TRBJ2-3

CDR3 protein: CATSDPDRVGDTQYF
CDR3 DNA: TGTGCCACCAGTGATCCGGACAGGGTTGGAGATACGCAGTATTTT
clone size: -
D gene: TRBD1
V gene: TRBV24-1
J gene: TRBJ2-3

CDR3 protein: CASSLPAGDTQYF
CDR3 DNA: TGTGCCAGTAGTCTCCCAGCCGGAGATACGCAGTATTTT
clone size: -
D gene: -
V gene: TRBV19
J gene: TRBJ2-3

CDR3 protein: CASSRGVMDEQYF
CDR3 DNA: TGTGCCAGCAGCCGCGGGGTGATGGACGAGCAGTACTTC
clone size: few
D gene: -
V gene: TRBV6-2/TRBV6-3
J gene: TRBJ2-7

CDR3 protein: CASSRPYGEQYF
CDR3 DNA: TGTGCTAGCAGCCGACCGTACGGAGAGCAGTACTTC
clone size: -
D gene: -
V gene: TRBV7-7
J gene: TRBJ2-7

CDR3 protein: CSARSPGQHGYTF
CDR3 DNA: TGCAGTGCTCGATCACCGGGACAGCATGGCTACACCTTC
clone size: -
D gene: TRBD1
V gene: TRBV20-1
J gene: TRBJ1-2

CDR3 protein: CASSGSGGEQFF
CDR3 DNA: TGTGCCAGCAGCGGATCTGGGGGCGAGCAGTTCTTC
clone size: few
D gene: -
V gene: TRBV9
J gene: TRBJ2-1

CDR3 protein: CSVVGRAKDTQYF
CDR3 DNA: TGCAGCGTTGTAGGTAGGGCGAAAGATACGCAGTATTTT
clone size: once
D gene: -
V gene: TRBV29-1
J gene: TRBJ2-3

CDR3 protein: CASSHSGGANEQFF
CDR3 DNA: TGTGCCAGCAGCCATAGCGGGGGGGCGAATGAGCAGTTCTTC
clone size: -
D gene: TRBD2
V gene: TRBV3-1
J gene: TRBJ2-1

CDR3 protein: CASSNYRGWEQYF
CDR3 DNA: TGTGCCAGCAGTAACTACAGGGGGTGGGAGCAGTACTTC
clone size: -
D gene: TRBD1
V gene: TRBV14
J gene: TRBJ2-7

CDR3 protein: CAISVGQVSSTEAFF
CDR3 DNA: TGTGCCATCAGTGTAGGACAGGTTTCGAGCACTGAAGCTTTCTTT
clone size: -
D gene: TRBD1
V gene: TRBV10-3
J gene: TRBJ1-1

CDR3 protein: CASSSYGSADTQYF
CDR3 DNA: TGTGCCAGCAGCTCGTACGGCTCCGCAGATACGCAGTATTTT
clone size: -
D gene: -
V gene: TRBV7-9
J gene: TRBJ2-3

CDR3 protein: CASSPSGLAGGYNEQFF
CDR3 DNA: TGTGCCAGCAGCCCCTCCGGACTAGCGGGGGGGTACAATGAGCAGTTCTTC
clone size: few
D gene: TRBD2
V gene: TRBV7-7
J gene: TRBJ2-1

CDR3 protein: CASSSGGTDTQYF
CDR3 DNA: TGTGCCAGCAGTTCTGGCGGCACAGATACGCAGTATTTT
clone size: many
D gene: -
V gene: TRBV12-3/TRBV12-4
J gene: TRBJ2-3

CDR3 protein: CSVGPPGPSYNEQFF
CDR3 DNA: TGCAGCGTTGGTCCCCCGGGCCCCTCCTACAATGAGCAGTTCTTC
clone size: -
D gene: -
V gene: TRBV29-1
J gene: TRBJ2-1

CDR3 protein: CSGLGLGETQYF
CDR3 DNA: TGCAGTGGACTAGGCCTCGGGGAGACCCAGTACTTC
clone size: few
D gene: -
V gene: TRBV20-1
J gene: TRBJ2-5

CDR3 protein: CSASISGTGGNGYTF
CDR3 DNA: TGCAGTGCTAGCATTAGCGGGACAGGGGGAAATGGCTACACCTTC
clone size: -
D gene: TRBD1
V gene: TRBV20-1
J gene: TRBJ1-2

CDR3 protein: CASSDRPGESTDTQYF
CDR3 DNA: TGCGCCAGCAGTGACAGGCCGGGGGAGAGCACAGATACGCAGTATTTT
clone size: -
D gene: -
V gene: TRBV6-4
J gene: TRBJ2-3

CDR3 protein: CASSLVAAKETQFF
CDR3 DNA: TGTGCCAGCAGTTTAGTAGCGGCGAAAGAGACCCAGTTCTTC
clone size: -
D gene: -
V gene: TRBV11-2
J gene: TRBJ2-1

CDR3 protein: CASSERGAGANVLTF
CDR3 DNA: TGTGCCAGCAGTGAACGGGGAGCTGGGGCCAACGTCCTGACTTTC
clone size: few
D gene: -
V gene: TRBV2
J gene: TRBJ2-6

CDR3 protein: CASSVATHTGELFF
CDR3 DNA: TGTGCCAGCAGCGTAGCTACGCACACCGGGGAGCTGTTTTTT
clone size: few
D gene: -
V gene: TRBV9
J gene: TRBJ2-2

CDR3 protein: CASTPSYNEQFF
CDR3 DNA: TGTGCCAGCACACCCTCCTACAATGAGCAGTTCTTC
clone size: -
D gene: -
V gene: TRBV2
J gene: TRBJ2-1

CDR3 protein: CASSLSAYNTEAFF
CDR3 DNA: TGTGCCAGCAGTCTGTCTGCCTACAACACTGAAGCTTTCTTT
clone size: once
D gene: -
V gene: TRBV6-2/TRBV6-3
J gene: TRBJ1-1

CDR3 protein: CASRSDLSHQPQHF
CDR3 DNA: TGTGCCAGCAGATCCGACCTGTCCCATCAGCCCCAGCATTTT
clone size: once
D gene: -
V gene: TRBV6-2/TRBV6-3
J gene: TRBJ1-5

CDR3 protein: CASSLPDRGAGTEAFF
CDR3 DNA: TGTGCCAGCAGCCTGCCGGACAGGGGAGCGGGGACTGAAGCTTTCTTT
clone size: -
D gene: TRBD1
V gene: TRBV14
J gene: TRBJ1-1

CDR3 protein: CASSQGRHQPQHF
CDR3 DNA: TGTGCCAGCAGCCAAGGAAGGCATCAGCCCCAGCATTTT
clone size: -
D gene: -
V gene: TRBV3-1
J gene: TRBJ1-5

CDR3 protein: CASMHPGLDSYNEQFF
CDR3 DNA: TGCGCCAGCATGCATCCAGGGCTAGACTCCTACAATGAGCAGTTCTTC
clone size: -
D gene: -
V gene: TRBV10-1
J gene: TRBJ2-1

CDR3 protein: CASSLRADGGEQYF
CDR3 DNA: TGTGCCAGCAGTTTAAGGGCCGACGGGGGGGAGCAGTACTTC
clone size: few
D gene: TRBD2
V gene: TRBV28
J gene: TRBJ2-7

CDR3 protein: CASSQDIPTSGGGETQYF
CDR3 DNA: TGCGCCAGCAGCCAAGATATCCCGACTAGCGGGGGAGGAGAGACCCAGTACTTC
clone size: few
D gene: TRBD2
V gene: TRBV4-3
J gene: TRBJ2-5

CDR3 protein: CASSQLLEGLGDTQYF
CDR3 DNA: TGTGCCAGCAGTCAGTTGTTGGAGGGCCTGGGGGATACGCAGTATTTT
clone size: -
D gene: -
V gene: TRBV6-5
J gene: TRBJ2-3